This TCR beta chain was recorded in a study of blood T cell repertoires in COVID-19. For the study at large: The samples span acute and convalescent COVID-19 from the United States, Italy and Spain. T cells, B-cell-depleted T cells, or PBMCs provided the cDNA or gDNA that served as material.

In germline, CDR1 is MDHEN, CDR2 SYDVKM. The CDR3 length is 14 residues. The V end was cut by 8 bases, the J end by 1 base, with 14 bases between. Study processing details: Nucleated cell number was recorded as an estimate derived from reference gene primer amplification. The method was immunoSEQ multiplex PCR; TCRdb's version includes in-frame clones alone and lacks a portion of them. V, J and clone size reflect that table, while D and trimming were determined from the DNA. Of 120,000 or so clones listed, about 90% were seen once; the top ten hold 7.7%. J is TRBJ2-5 and V is TRBV28; TRBD1 might be the D (6 bases). The source material was peripheral blood. This TCR was recovered from a human donor in a cohort sampled during active COVID-19. Here the CDR3 reads CASVSRGSQETQYF. In DNA, the CDR3 is TGTGCCAGCGTATCTAGGGGGAGCCAAGAGACCCAGTACTTC.